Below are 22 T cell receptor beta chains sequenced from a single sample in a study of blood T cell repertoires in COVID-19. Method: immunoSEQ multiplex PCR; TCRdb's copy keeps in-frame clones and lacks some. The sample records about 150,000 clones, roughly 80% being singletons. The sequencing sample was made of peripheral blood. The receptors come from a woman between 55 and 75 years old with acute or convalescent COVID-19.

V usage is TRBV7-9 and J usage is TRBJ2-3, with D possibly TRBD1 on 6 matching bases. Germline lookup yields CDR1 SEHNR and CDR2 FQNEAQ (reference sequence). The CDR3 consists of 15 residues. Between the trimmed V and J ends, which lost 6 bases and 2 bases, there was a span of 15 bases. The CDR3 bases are TGTGCCAGCAGTTCTAGACAGGACCCCACAGATACGCAGTATTTT. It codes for CASSSRQDPTDTQYF.

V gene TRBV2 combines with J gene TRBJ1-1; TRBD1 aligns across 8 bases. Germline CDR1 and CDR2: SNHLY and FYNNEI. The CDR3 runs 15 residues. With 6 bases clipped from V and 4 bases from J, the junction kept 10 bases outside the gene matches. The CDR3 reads CASSEISTGGTEAFF. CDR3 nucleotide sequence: TGTGCCAGCAGCGAAATTTCTACAGGGGGCACTGAAGCTTTCTTT.

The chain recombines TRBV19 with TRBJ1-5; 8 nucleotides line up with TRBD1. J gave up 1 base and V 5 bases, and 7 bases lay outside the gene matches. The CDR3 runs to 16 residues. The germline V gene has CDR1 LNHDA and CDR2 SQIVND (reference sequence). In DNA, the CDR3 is TGTGCCAGTAGTGCCCCGGGGACAGGCAGCAATCAGCCCCAGCATTTT. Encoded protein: CASSAPGTGSNQPQHF.

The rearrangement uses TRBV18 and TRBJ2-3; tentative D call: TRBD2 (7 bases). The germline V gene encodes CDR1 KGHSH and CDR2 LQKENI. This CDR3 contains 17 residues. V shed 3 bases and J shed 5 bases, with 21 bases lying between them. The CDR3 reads CASSPSQEGGGRDTQYF. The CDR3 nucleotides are TGTGCCAGCTCACCTTCTCAAGAGGGGGGGGGACGAGATACGCAGTATTTT.

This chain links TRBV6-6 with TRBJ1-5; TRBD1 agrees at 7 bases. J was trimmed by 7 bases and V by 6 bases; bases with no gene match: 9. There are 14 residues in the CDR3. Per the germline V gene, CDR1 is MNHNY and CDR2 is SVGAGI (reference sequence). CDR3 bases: TGTGCCAGCAGGCCACAGGGGACGGAACAGCCCCAGCATTTT. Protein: CASRPQGTEQPQHF.

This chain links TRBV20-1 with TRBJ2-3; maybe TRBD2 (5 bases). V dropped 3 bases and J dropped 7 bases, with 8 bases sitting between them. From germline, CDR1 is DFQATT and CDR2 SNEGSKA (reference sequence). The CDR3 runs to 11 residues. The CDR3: CSASPGNTQYF. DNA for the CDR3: TGCAGTGCTAGCCCCGGGAATACGCAGTATTTT.

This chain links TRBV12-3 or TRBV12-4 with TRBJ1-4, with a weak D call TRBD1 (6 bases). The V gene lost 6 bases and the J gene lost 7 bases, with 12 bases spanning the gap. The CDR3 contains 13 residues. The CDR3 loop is CASSGGAGEKLFF. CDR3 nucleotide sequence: TGTGCCAGCAGCGGGGGGGCTGGTGAAAAACTGTTTTTT.

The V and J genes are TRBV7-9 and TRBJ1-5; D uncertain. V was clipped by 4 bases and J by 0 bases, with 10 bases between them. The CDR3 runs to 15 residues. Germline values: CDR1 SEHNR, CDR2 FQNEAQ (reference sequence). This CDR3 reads CASSSGLVSNQPQHF. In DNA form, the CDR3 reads TGTGCCAGCAGCTCAGGACTCGTTAGCAATCAGCCCCAGCATTTT.

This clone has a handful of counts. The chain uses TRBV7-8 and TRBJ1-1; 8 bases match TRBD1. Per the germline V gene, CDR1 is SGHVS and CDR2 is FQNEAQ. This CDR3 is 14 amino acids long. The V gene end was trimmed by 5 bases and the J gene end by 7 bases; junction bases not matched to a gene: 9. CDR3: CASSAITGGSEAFF. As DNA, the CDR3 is TGTGCCAGCAGCGCCATAACAGGGGGGAGTGAAGCTTTCTTT.

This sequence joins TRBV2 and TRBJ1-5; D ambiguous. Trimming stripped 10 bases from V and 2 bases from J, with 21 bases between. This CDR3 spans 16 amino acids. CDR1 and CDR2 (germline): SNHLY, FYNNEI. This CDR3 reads CATRASSLSGNQPQHF. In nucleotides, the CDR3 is TGTGCCACAAGAGCAAGTAGCCTCTCCGGCAATCAGCCCCAGCATTTT.

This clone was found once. Written as DNA, the CDR3 is TGTGCCAGCAGATGGCGGGCGAACACTGAAGCTTTCTTT. It is translated as CASRWRANTEAFF. This chain connects TRBV6-5 to TRBJ1-1; D not certain. The V end lost 6 bases, the J end lost 1 base, and 9 bases lay between the germline ends. The CDR3 has 13 residues. Germline values: CDR1 MNHEY, CDR2 SVGAGI.

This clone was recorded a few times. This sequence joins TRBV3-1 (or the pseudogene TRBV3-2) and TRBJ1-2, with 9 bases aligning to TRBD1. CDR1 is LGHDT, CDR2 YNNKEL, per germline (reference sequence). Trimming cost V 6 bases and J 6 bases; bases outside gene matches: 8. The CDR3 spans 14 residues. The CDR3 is CASSKGTGYDGYTF. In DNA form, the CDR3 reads TGTGCCAGCAGTAAGGGGACAGGGTACGATGGCTACACCTTC.

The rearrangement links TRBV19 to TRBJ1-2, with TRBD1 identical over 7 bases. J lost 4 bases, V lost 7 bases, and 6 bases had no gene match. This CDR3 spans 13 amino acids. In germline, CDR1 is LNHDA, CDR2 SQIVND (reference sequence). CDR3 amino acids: CASKRDSLYGYTF. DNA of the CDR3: TGTGCCAGTAAACGGGACAGCCTCTATGGCTACACCTTC. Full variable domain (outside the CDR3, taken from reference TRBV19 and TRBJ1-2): DGGITQSPKYLFRKEGQNVTLSCEQNLNHDAMYWYRQDPGQGLRLIYYSQIVNDFQKGDIAEGYSVSREKKESFPLTVTSAQKNPTAFYLCASKRDSLYGYTFGSGTRLTVV.

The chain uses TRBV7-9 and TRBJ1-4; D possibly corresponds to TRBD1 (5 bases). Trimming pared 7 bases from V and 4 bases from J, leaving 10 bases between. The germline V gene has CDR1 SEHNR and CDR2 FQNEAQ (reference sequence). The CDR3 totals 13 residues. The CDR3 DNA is TGTGCCAGCACCATGGGACTTAATGAAAAACTGTTTTTT. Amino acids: CASTMGLNEKLFF.

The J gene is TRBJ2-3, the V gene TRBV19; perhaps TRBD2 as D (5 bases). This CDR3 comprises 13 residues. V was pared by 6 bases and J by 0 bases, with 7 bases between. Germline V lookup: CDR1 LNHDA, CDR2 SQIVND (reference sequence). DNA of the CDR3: TGTGCCAGTAGGACTACTAGCACAGATACGCAGTATTTT. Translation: CASRTTSTDTQYF.

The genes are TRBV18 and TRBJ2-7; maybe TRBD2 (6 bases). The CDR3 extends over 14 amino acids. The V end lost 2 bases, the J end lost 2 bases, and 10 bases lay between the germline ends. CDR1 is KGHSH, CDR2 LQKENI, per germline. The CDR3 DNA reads TGTGCCAGCTCACCAAATAGCGGAGCCTACGAGCAGTACTTC. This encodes CASSPNSGAYEQYF.

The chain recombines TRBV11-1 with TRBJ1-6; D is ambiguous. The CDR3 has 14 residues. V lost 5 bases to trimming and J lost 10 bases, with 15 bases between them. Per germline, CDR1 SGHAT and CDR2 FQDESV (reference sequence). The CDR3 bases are TGTGCCAGCAGCACCTGGGCCGAGGGATCACCCCTCCACTTT. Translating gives CASSTWAEGSPLHF.

CDR3 amino acids: CASSVRSGYVHNEQFF. The CDR3 DNA reads TGTGCCAGCAGCGTACGGTCAGGGTACGTCCACAATGAGCAGTTCTTC. The chain uses TRBV7-9 and TRBJ2-1; the D gene is possibly TRBD1 (5 bases). V gave up 5 bases and J gave up 5 bases, with 19 bases separating them. The V gene's germline CDR1 is SEHNR and CDR2 FQNEAQ (reference sequence). The CDR3 contains 16 residues.

CDR3 in DNA: TGTGCCAGCAGCCAAGGCAACTCGGGACTAGCGGGGGGCTGGGATACGCAGTATTTT. It yields the protein CASSQGNSGLAGGWDTQYF. J is TRBJ2-3 and V is TRBV3-1 (or the pseudogene TRBV3-2); 15 positions agree with TRBD2. Germline CDR1 reads LGHDT; CDR2 reads YNNKEL (reference sequence). J gave up 6 bases and V 1 base, and 11 bases lay outside the gene matches. This CDR3 region has 19 residues.

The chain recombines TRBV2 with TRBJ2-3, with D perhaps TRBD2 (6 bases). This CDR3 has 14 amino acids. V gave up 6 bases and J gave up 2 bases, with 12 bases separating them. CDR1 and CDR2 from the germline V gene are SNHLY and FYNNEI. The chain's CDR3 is CASRGTDITDTQYF. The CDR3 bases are TGTGCCAGCAGAGGGACTGATATCACAGATACGCAGTATTTT.

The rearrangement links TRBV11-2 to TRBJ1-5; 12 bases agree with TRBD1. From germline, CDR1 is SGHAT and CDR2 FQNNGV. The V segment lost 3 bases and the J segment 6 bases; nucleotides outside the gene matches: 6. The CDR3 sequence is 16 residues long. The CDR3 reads CASSLGTGGYGQPQHF. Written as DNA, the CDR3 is TGTGCCAGCAGCTTGGGGACAGGGGGCTATGGTCAGCCCCAGCATTTT. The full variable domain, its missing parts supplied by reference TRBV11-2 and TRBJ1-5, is EAGVAQSPRYKIIEKRQSVAFWCNPISGHATLYWYQQILGQGPKLLIQFQNNGVVDDSQLPKDRFSAERLKGVDSTLKIQPAKLEDSAVYLCASSLGTGGYGQPQHFGDGTRLSIL.

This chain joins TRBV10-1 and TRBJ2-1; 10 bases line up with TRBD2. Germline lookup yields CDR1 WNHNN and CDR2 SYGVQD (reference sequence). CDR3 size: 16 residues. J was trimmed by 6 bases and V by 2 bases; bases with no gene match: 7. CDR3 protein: CASSEVTSGESNEQFF. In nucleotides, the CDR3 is TGCGCCAGCAGTGAGGTAACTAGCGGGGAATCCAATGAGCAGTTCTTC.